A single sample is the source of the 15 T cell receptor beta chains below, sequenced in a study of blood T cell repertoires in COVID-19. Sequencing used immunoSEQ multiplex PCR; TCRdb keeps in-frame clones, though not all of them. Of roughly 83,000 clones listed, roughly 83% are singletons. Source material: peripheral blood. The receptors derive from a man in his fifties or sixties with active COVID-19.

CDR3 nucleotides: TGTGCCAGCACCCCAGGGGGGAACACTGAAGCTTTCTTT. Its protein product is CASTPGGNTEAFF. The J gene is TRBJ1-1, the V gene TRBV12-3 or TRBV12-4; 7 nucleotides line up with TRBD1. The V gene end was trimmed by 7 bases and the J gene end by 1 base; junction bases not matched to a gene: 3. CDR3 length: 13 residues.

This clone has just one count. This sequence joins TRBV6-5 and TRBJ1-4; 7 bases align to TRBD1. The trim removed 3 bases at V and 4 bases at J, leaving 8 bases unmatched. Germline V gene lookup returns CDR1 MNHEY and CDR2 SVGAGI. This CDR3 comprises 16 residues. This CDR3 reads CASSYSTGSGNEKLFF. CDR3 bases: TGTGCCAGCAGTTATTCGACAGGGTCGGGTAATGAAAAACTGTTTTTT.

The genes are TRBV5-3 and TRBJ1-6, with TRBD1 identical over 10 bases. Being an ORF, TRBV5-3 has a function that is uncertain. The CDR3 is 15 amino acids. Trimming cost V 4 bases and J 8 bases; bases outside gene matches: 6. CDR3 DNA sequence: TGTGCCAGAAGCCAGCGGACAGGGGGGCATTCACCCCTCCACTTT. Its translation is CARSQRTGGHSPLHF.

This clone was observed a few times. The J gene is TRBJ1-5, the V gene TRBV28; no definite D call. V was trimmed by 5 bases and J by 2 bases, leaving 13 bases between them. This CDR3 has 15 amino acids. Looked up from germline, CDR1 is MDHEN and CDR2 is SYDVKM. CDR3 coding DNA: TGTGCCAGCAGTGCCCCGGGAAGCGGCAATCAGCCCCAGCATTTT. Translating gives CASSAPGSGNQPQHF.

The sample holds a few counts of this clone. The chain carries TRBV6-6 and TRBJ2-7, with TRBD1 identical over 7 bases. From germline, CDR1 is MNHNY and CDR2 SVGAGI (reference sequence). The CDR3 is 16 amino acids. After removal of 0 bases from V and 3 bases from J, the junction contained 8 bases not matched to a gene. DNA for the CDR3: TGTGCCAGCAGTTACTCCGGCAGGGGGATCTACTACGAGCAGTACTTC. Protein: CASSYSGRGIYYEQYF.

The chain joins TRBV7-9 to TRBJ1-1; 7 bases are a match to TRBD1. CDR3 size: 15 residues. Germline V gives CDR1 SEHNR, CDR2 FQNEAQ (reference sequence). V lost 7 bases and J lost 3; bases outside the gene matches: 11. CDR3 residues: CASIPGGQSHTEAFF. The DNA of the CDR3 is TGTGCCAGCATCCCCGGGGGACAGAGCCACACTGAAGCTTTCTTT.

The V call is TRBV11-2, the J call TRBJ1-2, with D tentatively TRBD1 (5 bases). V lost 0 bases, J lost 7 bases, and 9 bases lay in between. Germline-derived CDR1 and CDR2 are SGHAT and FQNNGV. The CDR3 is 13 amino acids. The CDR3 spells CASSLDRVGGYTF. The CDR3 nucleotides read TGTGCCAGCAGCTTAGACAGGGTGGGTGGCTACACCTTC.

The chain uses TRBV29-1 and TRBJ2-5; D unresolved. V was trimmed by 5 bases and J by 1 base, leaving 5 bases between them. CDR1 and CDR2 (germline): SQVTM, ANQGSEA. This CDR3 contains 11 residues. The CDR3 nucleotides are TGCAGCGTTAAGCCCCAAGAGACCCAGTACTTC. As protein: CSVKPQETQYF.

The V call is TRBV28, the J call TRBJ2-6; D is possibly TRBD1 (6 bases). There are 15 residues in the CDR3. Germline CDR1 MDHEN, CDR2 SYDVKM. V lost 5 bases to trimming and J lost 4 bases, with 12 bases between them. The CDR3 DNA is TGTGCCAGCAGTGCAGGGGCGTCCGGGGCCAACGTCCTGACTTTC. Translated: CASSAGASGANVLTF.

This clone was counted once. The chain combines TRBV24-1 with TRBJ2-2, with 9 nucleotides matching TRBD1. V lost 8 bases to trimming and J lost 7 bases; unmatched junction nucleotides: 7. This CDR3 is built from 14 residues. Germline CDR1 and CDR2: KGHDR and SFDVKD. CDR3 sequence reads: CATTATGGGGELFF. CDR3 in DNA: TGTGCCACCACCGCAACAGGGGGCGGCGGGGAGCTGTTTTTT.

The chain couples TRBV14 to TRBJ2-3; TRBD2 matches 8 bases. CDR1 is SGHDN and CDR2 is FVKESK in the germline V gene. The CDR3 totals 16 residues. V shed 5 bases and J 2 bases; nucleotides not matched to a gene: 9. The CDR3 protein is CASSYGLASSTDTQYF. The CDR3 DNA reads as TGTGCCAGCAGCTACGGACTAGCTTCATCCACAGATACGCAGTATTTT.

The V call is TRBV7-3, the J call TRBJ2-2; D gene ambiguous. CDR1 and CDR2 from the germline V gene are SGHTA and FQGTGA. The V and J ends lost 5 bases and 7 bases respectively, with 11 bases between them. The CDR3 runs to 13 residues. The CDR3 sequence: CASSPTLVGELFF. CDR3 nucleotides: TGTGCCAGCAGCCCCACTTTGGTCGGGGAGCTGTTTTTT.

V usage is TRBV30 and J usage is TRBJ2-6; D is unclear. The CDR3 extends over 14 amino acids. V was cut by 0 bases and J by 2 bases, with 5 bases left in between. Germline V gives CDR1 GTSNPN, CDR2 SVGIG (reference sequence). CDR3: CAWSVTAGANVLTF. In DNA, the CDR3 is TGTGCCTGGAGTGTTACGGCTGGGGCCAACGTCCTGACTTTC.

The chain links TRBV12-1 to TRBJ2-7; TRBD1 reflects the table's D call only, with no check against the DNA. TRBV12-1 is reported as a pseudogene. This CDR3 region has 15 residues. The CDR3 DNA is TGTGCCAGCAGACCCCCTGACAGGGATCTCTACGAGCAGTACTTC. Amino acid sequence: CASRPPDRDLYEQYF.

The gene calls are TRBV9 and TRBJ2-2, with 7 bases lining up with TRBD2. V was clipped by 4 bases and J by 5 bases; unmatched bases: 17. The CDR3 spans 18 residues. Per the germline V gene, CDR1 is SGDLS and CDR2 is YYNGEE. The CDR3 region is CASSSRRGVAGETGELFF. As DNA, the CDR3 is TGTGCCAGCAGCTCCCGACGGGGGGTGGCGGGAGAAACCGGGGAGCTGTTTTTT.